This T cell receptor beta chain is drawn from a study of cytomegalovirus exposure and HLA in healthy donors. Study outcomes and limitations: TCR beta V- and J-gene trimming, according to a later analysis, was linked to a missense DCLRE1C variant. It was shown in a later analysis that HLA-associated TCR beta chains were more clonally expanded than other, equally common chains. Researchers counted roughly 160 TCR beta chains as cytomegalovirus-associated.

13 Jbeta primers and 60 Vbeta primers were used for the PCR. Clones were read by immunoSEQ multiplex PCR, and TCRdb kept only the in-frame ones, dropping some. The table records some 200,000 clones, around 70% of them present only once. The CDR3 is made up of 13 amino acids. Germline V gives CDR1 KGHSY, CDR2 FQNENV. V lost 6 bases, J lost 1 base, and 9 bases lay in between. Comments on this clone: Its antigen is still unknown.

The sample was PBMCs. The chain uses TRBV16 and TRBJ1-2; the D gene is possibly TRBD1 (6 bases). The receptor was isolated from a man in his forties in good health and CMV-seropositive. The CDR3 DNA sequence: TGTGCCAGCAGACAGGACAGTAACTATGGCTACACCTTC. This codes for CASRQDSNYGYTF.